This TCR beta chain was profiled in a study of vaccination and CD4 T cells after COVID-19. Sequenced with the Oncomine TCR Beta short-read assay was DNA taken from cultured CD4+ T cells. TCRdb called the PCR reads again in MiXCR, with one record for every CDR3 protein. The sample includes around 25,000 distinct CDR3 sequences, less than 40% of them seen just once. In germline, CDR1 is MNHNS, CDR2 SASEGT. The CDR3 totals 14 residues. Trimming left V 4 bases short and J 4 bases short, with 13 bases between. The time point denotes: late sampling 161 to 241 days after vaccination in three convalescent patients. Specified treatment: approximately 9-day PBMC culture with coronavirus spike peptide pools or control peptides (ViraFEST assay). This clonotype was seen only a few times. Its specificity is unknown.

The sample here was CD4+ T cells from blood, cultured in vitro, taken about 7 months after SARS-CoV-2 vaccination. The gene calls are TRBV6-1 and TRBJ1-1; D is undetermined. This TCR came from a human donor who had recovered from COVID-19. The CDR3 protein is CASSAEGLSTEAFF. CDR3 DNA: TGTGCCAGCAGTGCAGAGGGTCTGAGCACTGAAGCTTTCTTT.